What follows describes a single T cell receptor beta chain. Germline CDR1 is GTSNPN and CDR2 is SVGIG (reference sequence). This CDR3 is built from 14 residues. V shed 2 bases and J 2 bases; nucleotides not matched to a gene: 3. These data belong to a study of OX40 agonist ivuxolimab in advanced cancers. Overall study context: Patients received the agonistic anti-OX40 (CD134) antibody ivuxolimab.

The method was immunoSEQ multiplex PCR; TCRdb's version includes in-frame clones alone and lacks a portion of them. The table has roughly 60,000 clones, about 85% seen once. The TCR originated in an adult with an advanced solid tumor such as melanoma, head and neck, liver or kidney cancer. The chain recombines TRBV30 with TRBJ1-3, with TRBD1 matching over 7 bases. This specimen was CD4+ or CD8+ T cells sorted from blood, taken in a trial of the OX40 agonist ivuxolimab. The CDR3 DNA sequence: TGTGCCTGGAGTCATGGGACAGCTGGAAACACCATATATTTT. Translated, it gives CAWSHGTAGNTIYF.